These 15 T cell receptor beta chains originate from one sample sequenced in a study of molecular identifiers for immune sequencing clone quantification. TCRdb reprocessed the PCR reads via MiXCR and lists one record per CDR3 protein. The sample contains a few hundred thousand distinct CDR3 sequences, over 20% of which appear only once. The sequenced sample was naive CD8+ T cells from blood, with Jurkat cell RNA spiked in. Subset defined: FACS-sorted CD8+CD4-CCR7+CD45RA+ naive T cells. The receptors were sampled from a human donor in good health. Some libraries in this study had Jurkat cell RNA spiked in.

In regard to this clonotype: The junction departs from the called germline gene at one end, perhaps through a read error. The chain links TRBV28 to TRBJ2-3; D is ambiguous. The assigned J gene may be wrong: the sequence end matches TRBJ2-1 better. Germline V gene data show CDR1 as MDHEN and CDR2 as SYDVKM. The CDR3 spans 15 residues. In nucleotides, the CDR3 is TGTGCCTGCAGTTTTCGAGCCCGAACTTACAATGGGCAGTTCTTC. Translation gives CACSFRARTYNGQFF.

This clonotype has ten or more counts. The chain links TRBV7-9 to TRBJ1-1, with D unresolved. The CDR3 runs to 11 residues. The V gene's germline CDR1 is SEHNR and CDR2 FQNEAQ (reference sequence). The V gene lost 2 bases and the J gene lost 8 bases, with 6 bases spanning the gap. CDR3 residues: CASSLLGEAFF. Written as DNA, the CDR3 is TGTGCCAGCAGCTTACTAGGGGAAGCTTTCTTT.

The V and J genes are TRBV13 and TRBJ2-5; D remains ambiguous. Germline CDR1 is PRHDT and CDR2 is FYEKMQ (reference sequence). Between the trimmed V and J ends, which lost 2 bases and 5 bases, there was a span of 12 bases. This CDR3 has 14 residues. CDR3 sequence reads: CASSLRSASETQYF. As DNA, the CDR3 is TGTGCCAGCAGCTTAAGGTCAGCAAGTGAGACCCAGTACTTC.

There are a few counts of this clonotype. The V gene is TRBV29-1, the J gene TRBJ2-2, with D possibly being TRBD1 (5 bases). The CDR3 spans 12 residues. The V and J ends lost 2 bases and 7 bases respectively, with 8 bases between them. Per germline, CDR1 SQVTM and CDR2 ANQGSEA. The CDR3 DNA follows: TGCAGCGTTGAATCAGGGAACGGGGAGCTGTTTTTT. This codes for CSVESGNGELFF.

This chain links TRBV19 with TRBJ2-7; D gene ambiguous. Deletions cut 3 bases from V and 9 bases from J, with 18 bases between. This CDR3 has 14 amino acids. Germline CDR1 and CDR2: LNHDA and SQIVND (reference sequence). CDR3 region: CASSIWSHGPAQYF. The CDR3 DNA reads TGTGCCAGTAGTATTTGGTCCCACGGGCCCGCGCAGTACTTC.

This clonotype has a count of ten or more. This chain uses TRBV4-2 with TRBJ1-1, with unresolved D. The CDR3 is made up of 16 amino acids. V was trimmed by 0 bases and J by 0 bases, leaving 11 bases between them. Germline loops: CDR1 LGHNA, CDR2 YNFKEQ. CDR3 region: CASSQEPVTMNTEAFF. The CDR3 DNA reads TGTGCCAGCAGCCAAGAGCCAGTAACCATGAACACTGAAGCTTTCTTT.

About this clonotype itself: One base away lies a much larger clone, so this may be a sequencing read error. This chain joins TRBV29-1 and TRBJ2-5; D remains unclear. CDR3 length: 12 residues. Germline lookup yields CDR1 SQVTM and CDR2 ANQGSEA. Here the CDR3 DNA reads TGCAGCGTTGAAAAAAATCAAGAGCCCCAGTACTTC. Translated, it gives CSVEKNQEPQYF.

This clonotype appeared many times. The J gene is TRBJ2-3, the V gene TRBV7-9; the D gene is possibly TRBD2 (5 bases). Trimming removed 6 bases from V and 5 bases from J, with 12 bases in between. The CDR3 runs 13 residues. Germline V lookup: CDR1 SEHNR, CDR2 FQNEAQ (reference sequence). The CDR3 bases are TGTGCCAGCAGAGAGGGTTTAAGAGATACGCAGTATTTT. This codes for CASREGLRDTQYF.

About this clonotype: This sequence may be a read error, since a much larger clone differs from it by one base. The V call is TRBV5-3, the J call TRBJ2-3; possibly TRBD1 for D (6 bases). TRBV5-3 is designated an ORF whose function remains uncertain. This CDR3 contains 17 residues. The CDR3 spells CASSLALTGPSTDTQNF. CDR3 sequence (DNA): TGTGCCAGCAGCTTGGCCCTGACAGGACCCAGCACAGATACGCAGAATTTT.

The sample holds a few counts of this clonotype. The chain has TRBV4-3 and TRBJ1-1; D may be TRBD1 (6 bases). Germline V lookup: CDR1 LGHNA, CDR2 YSLEER. CDR3 length: 18 amino acids. V lost 1 base, J lost 4 bases, and 22 bases lay in between. The CDR3 sequence: CASSQGLGGRGEITEAFF. DNA of the CDR3: TGCGCCAGCAGCCAAGGGCTTGGGGGGAGGGGGGAGATCACTGAAGCTTTCTTT.

The J gene is TRBJ1-1, the V gene TRBV27; D gene uncertain. Germline CDR1 and CDR2: MNHEY and SMNVEV (reference sequence). The CDR3 is 14 residues long. The V end lost 3 bases, the J end lost 4 bases, and 12 bases lay between the germline ends. The CDR3 here is CASSLGRMSTEAFF. DNA of the CDR3: TGTGCCAGCAGTTTGGGCAGAATGAGCACTGAAGCTTTCTTT.

The chain couples TRBV7-2 to TRBJ2-1; 7 nucleotides match TRBD1. V gave up 2 bases and J gave up 0 bases; unmatched junction bases: 4. CDR3 length equals 16 residues. Looked up from germline, CDR1 is SGHTA and CDR2 is FQGNSA. The CDR3 coding sequence is TGTGCCAGCAGCTTAAAGGGACAGAGCTCCTACAATGAGCAGTTCTTC. Its translation is CASSLKGQSSYNEQFF.

This clonotype was observed many times. J is TRBJ1-3 and V is TRBV6-5; unclear D gene. Germline CDR1 reads MNHEY; CDR2 reads SVGAGI. Trimming took 0 bases from V and 2 from J, leaving 5 bases between them. CDR3 size: 14 residues. The CDR3 here is CASSYSGAGNTIYF. The CDR3 nucleotides are TGTGCCAGCAGTTACTCCGGAGCTGGAAACACCATATATTTT.

This clonotype was seen many times. The chain employs TRBV4-3 and TRBJ2-7; D gene unclear. Germline CDR1 and CDR2: LGHNA and YSLEER. This CDR3 region has 15 residues. Trimming took off 1 base at V and 3 bases at J, with 13 bases between the two ends. The CDR3 region has the DNA TGCGCCAGCAGCCAAGCGCGCCAGGCGCACTACGAGCAGTACTTC. Translated, it gives CASSQARQAHYEQYF.

The V gene is TRBV27, the J gene TRBJ2-3, with 14 bases that match TRBD2. V gave up 2 bases and J gave up 2 bases; unmatched junction bases: 9. This CDR3 has 19 amino acids. Germline values: CDR1 MNHEY, CDR2 SMNVEV (reference sequence). The CDR3 DNA sequence: TGTGCCAGCAGTTTAACGCCGGGACTAGCGGGGGCGCACACAGATACGCAGTATTTT. Translated: CASSLTPGLAGAHTDTQYF.